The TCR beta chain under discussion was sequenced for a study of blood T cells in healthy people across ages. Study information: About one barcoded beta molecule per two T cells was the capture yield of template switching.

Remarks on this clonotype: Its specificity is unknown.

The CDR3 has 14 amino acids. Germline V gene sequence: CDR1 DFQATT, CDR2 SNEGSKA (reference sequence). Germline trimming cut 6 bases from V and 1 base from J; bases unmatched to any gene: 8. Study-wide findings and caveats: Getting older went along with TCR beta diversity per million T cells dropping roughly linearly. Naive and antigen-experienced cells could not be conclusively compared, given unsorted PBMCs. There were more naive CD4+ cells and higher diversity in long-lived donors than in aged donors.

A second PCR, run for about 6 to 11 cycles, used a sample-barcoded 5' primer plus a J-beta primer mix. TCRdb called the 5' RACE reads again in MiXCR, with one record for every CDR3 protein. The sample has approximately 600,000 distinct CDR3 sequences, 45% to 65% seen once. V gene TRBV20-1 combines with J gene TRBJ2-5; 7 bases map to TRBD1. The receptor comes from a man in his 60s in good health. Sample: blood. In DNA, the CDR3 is TGCAGTGCCGCCCCGGGACAGCGCCAAGAGACCCAGTACTTC. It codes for CSAAPGQRQETQYF.